The rows below give T cell receptor beta chains drawn from one sample of a study of blood T cell repertoires in COVID-19. Libraries were prepared by immunoSEQ multiplex PCR; TCRdb keeps only in-frame clonotypes and omits some of them. The sample has around 430,000 clones; about 83% are singletons. Sequencing was done on a sample of PBMCs or T cells enriched from blood (not recorded which). Receptors originate from a woman aged 50 to 65 who had recovered from COVID-19. CDR3s include the opening cysteine and the closing phenylalanine or tryptophan. Each record gives: clone size, V gene, D gene, J gene, CDR3 DNA, CDR3 protein. D genes are given only for firm matches. The size entry is marked missing in some rows and otherwise reads once, few, many or a size class.

clone size: .
V gene: TRBV7-9
D gene: TRBD1
J gene: TRBJ1-1
CDR3 DNA: TGTGCCAGCAGCCCAGGGGGACAAGAAGCTTTCTTT
CDR3 protein: CASSPGGQEAFF

clone size: .
V gene: TRBV27
D gene: .
J gene: TRBJ2-3
CDR3 DNA: TGTGCCAGCAGTTTAGTTGACCCACCCACAGGTACGCAGTATTTT
CDR3 protein: CASSLVDPPTGTQYF

clone size: .
V gene: TRBV7-9
D gene: .
J gene: TRBJ1-2
CDR3 DNA: TGTGCCAGCAGCTTAGATTTAACTGGCTATGGCTACACCTTC
CDR3 protein: CASSLDLTGYGYTF

clone size: .
V gene: TRBV5-5
D gene: .
J gene: TRBJ2-7
CDR3 DNA: TGTGCCAGCAGCTTGGGAGTAGGAGGCGAGCAGTACTTC
CDR3 protein: CASSLGVGGEQYF

clone size: .
V gene: TRBV5-5
D gene: TRBD2
J gene: TRBJ2-2
CDR3 DNA: TGTGCCAGCAGCCTGAAAGTTGGGGGGGTGACCACCGGGGAGCTGTTTTTT
CDR3 protein: CASSLKVGGVTTGELFF

clone size: .
V gene: TRBV3-1/TRBV3-2
D gene: TRBD1
J gene: TRBJ1-2
CDR3 DNA: TGTGCCAGCAGCCTACAGGGGTCAGAGGGCTACACCTTC
CDR3 protein: CASSLQGSEGYTF

clone size: .
V gene: TRBV5-1
D gene: .
J gene: TRBJ1-1
CDR3 DNA: TGCGCCAGCAGCTTGGTAGGGCAGGGTATTCCTGAAGCTTTCTTT
CDR3 protein: CASSLVGQGIPEAFF

clone size: .
V gene: TRBV6-5
D gene: TRBD1
J gene: TRBJ2-2
CDR3 DNA: TGTGCCACCGGAGCCGGGACAGGGACCACCGGGGAGCTGTTTTTT
CDR3 protein: CATGAGTGTTGELFF

clone size: few
V gene: TRBV5-4
D gene: .
J gene: TRBJ2-2
CDR3 DNA: TGTGCCAGCAGCTTGGGTCCCGGGGCCGGGGAGCTGTTTTTT
CDR3 protein: CASSLGPGAGELFF

clone size: once
V gene: TRBV27
D gene: TRBD1
J gene: TRBJ2-2
CDR3 DNA: TGTGCCAGCAGTCAACTCAGGACAGGCTCGAACACCGGGGAGCTGTTTTTT
CDR3 protein: CASSQLRTGSNTGELFF

clone size: .
V gene: TRBV2
D gene: TRBD2
J gene: TRBJ2-4
CDR3 DNA: TGTGCCAGCAGTTGGACTAGCGGTGGTGGAAACATTCAGTACTTC
CDR3 protein: CASSWTSGGGNIQYF

clone size: .
V gene: TRBV28
D gene: .
J gene: TRBJ2-7
CDR3 DNA: TGTGCCAGCAGTTCCAATTCGGGCGAGCAGTACTTC
CDR3 protein: CASSSNSGEQYF

clone size: .
V gene: TRBV25-1
D gene: TRBD1
J gene: TRBJ1-1
CDR3 DNA: TGTGCCAGCAGTACTTCCAGCCCCCGGGACAGGCGCGGTGGGGCTTTCTTT
CDR3 protein: CASSTSSPRDRRGGAFF

clone size: .
V gene: TRBV10-3
D gene: .
J gene: TRBJ1-1
CDR3 DNA: TGTGCCATCAGTGACAGGGGTAAAAACACTGAAGCTTTCTTT
CDR3 protein: CAISDRGKNTEAFF

clone size: .
V gene: TRBV4-1
D gene: .
J gene: TRBJ1-5
CDR3 DNA: TGCGCCAGCAGCCAAGGATTTGGGGGGGCCGATAGCAATCAGCCCCAGCATTTT
CDR3 protein: CASSQGFGGADSNQPQHF

clone size: few
V gene: TRBV10-3
D gene: .
J gene: TRBJ1-2
CDR3 DNA: TGTGCCATCAGTGAGACCAGGACAGAGTATGGCTACACCTTC
CDR3 protein: CAISETRTEYGYTF

clone size: .
V gene: TRBV9
D gene: TRBD2
J gene: TRBJ2-3
CDR3 DNA: TGTGCCAGCAGCCAAACCGGGACTAGCGGGGGGACTATTAACTCTGTAGATACGCAGTATTTT
CDR3 protein: CASSQTGTSGGTINSVDTQYF

clone size: .
V gene: TRBV13
D gene: .
J gene: TRBJ2-5
CDR3 DNA: TGTGCCAGCAGCGGCGGGGTAGTGACCCAGTACTTC
CDR3 protein: CASSGGVVTQYF

clone size: .
V gene: TRBV7-3
D gene: TRBD2
J gene: TRBJ2-1
CDR3 DNA: TGTGCCAGCAGCCCAGAAGGACTAGCGGGGGGGCGGGCTGAGCAGTTCTTC
CDR3 protein: CASSPEGLAGGRAEQFF

clone size: .
V gene: TRBV6-5
D gene: TRBD2
J gene: TRBJ2-3
CDR3 DNA: TGTGCCAGCAGGAAACTAGCGGGGGGCACAGATACGCAGTATTTT
CDR3 protein: CASRKLAGGTDTQYF

clone size: .
V gene: TRBV6-5
D gene: .
J gene: TRBJ2-3
CDR3 DNA: TGTGCCAGCAGTTACTCACAGGGAATAGATACGCAGTATTTT
CDR3 protein: CASSYSQGIDTQYF

clone size: once
V gene: TRBV7-2
D gene: .
J gene: TRBJ2-5
CDR3 DNA: TGTGCCAGCAGCTTAGAAGGCGGGCAAGAGACCCAGTACTTC
CDR3 protein: CASSLEGGQETQYF

clone size: once
V gene: TRBV15
D gene: TRBD1
J gene: TRBJ1-4
CDR3 DNA: TGTGCCACCAGCAGAGATTGGGACAGGGGGGACGAAAAACTGTTTTTT
CDR3 protein: CATSRDWDRGDEKLFF

clone size: .
V gene: TRBV7-2
D gene: .
J gene: TRBJ1-6
CDR3 DNA: TGTGCCAGCAGCCCCTGGGGGGGTAATTCACCCCTCCACTTT
CDR3 protein: CASSPWGGNSPLHF

clone size: .
V gene: TRBV3-1/TRBV3-2
D gene: TRBD1
J gene: TRBJ2-3
CDR3 DNA: TGTGCCAGCAGCCTCCGCCCGACAGGGCCAGATACGCAGTATTTT
CDR3 protein: CASSLRPTGPDTQYF

clone size: .
V gene: TRBV5-6
D gene: .
J gene: TRBJ1-5
CDR3 DNA: TGTGCCAGCAGCTTAGGACAGCTAAATCAGCCCCAGCATTTT
CDR3 protein: CASSLGQLNQPQHF

clone size: .
V gene: TRBV5-1
D gene: TRBD1
J gene: TRBJ1-2
CDR3 DNA: TGCGCCAGTACAAGGGGGCTTACACGGGATGGCTACACCTTC
CDR3 protein: CASTRGLTRDGYTF

clone size: .
V gene: TRBV27
D gene: .
J gene: TRBJ2-2
CDR3 DNA: TGTGCCAGCAGGGAAACCGGGAGATACGGCGGGGAGCTGTTTTTT
CDR3 protein: CASRETGRYGGELFF

clone size: .
V gene: TRBV5-6
D gene: TRBD1
J gene: TRBJ2-1
CDR3 DNA: TGTGCCAGCAACTCAGGCACCCCAGGGGGTAATGAGCAGTTCTTC
CDR3 protein: CASNSGTPGGNEQFF

clone size: .
V gene: TRBV7-8
D gene: TRBD1
J gene: TRBJ1-2
CDR3 DNA: TGTGCCAGCAGCTTAGATGGGACAGGGTGGTATGGCTACACCTTC
CDR3 protein: CASSLDGTGWYGYTF

clone size: .
V gene: TRBV30
D gene: .
J gene: TRBJ1-2
CDR3 DNA: TGTGCCTGCGATGTAGAGGGAACGCACTATGGCTACACCTTC
CDR3 protein: CACDVEGTHYGYTF

clone size: .
V gene: TRBV5-1
D gene: .
J gene: TRBJ1-1
CDR3 DNA: TGCGCCAGCAAAATATGGACAGACAACACTGAAGCTTTCTTT
CDR3 protein: CASKIWTDNTEAFF

clone size: .
V gene: TRBV28
D gene: TRBD1
J gene: TRBJ1-3
CDR3 DNA: TGTGCCAGCAGTTTTTTTGGACAGGGTCTTCGAAACACCATATATTTT
CDR3 protein: CASSFFGQGLRNTIYF

clone size: .
V gene: TRBV7-6
D gene: TRBD1
J gene: TRBJ2-1
CDR3 DNA: TGTGCCAGCAGCGCGGTAGGGGGGACAGGAGAATACAATGAGCAGTTCTTC
CDR3 protein: CASSAVGGTGEYNEQFF

clone size: .
V gene: TRBV6-5
D gene: .
J gene: TRBJ1-1
CDR3 DNA: TGTGCCAGCAGTTCCGTACGATCGACAGGGAACACTGAAGCTTTCTTT
CDR3 protein: CASSSVRSTGNTEAFF

clone size: .
V gene: TRBV28
D gene: .
J gene: TRBJ1-2
CDR3 DNA: TGTGCCAGCAGTTTATCCCGCACGGGTTTGTATGGCTACACCTTC
CDR3 protein: CASSLSRTGLYGYTF

clone size: many
V gene: TRBV7-2
D gene: .
J gene: TRBJ1-2
CDR3 DNA: TGTGCCAGCAGCTTATCCACGACACCCAACTATGGCTACACCTTC
CDR3 protein: CASSLSTTPNYGYTF

clone size: .
V gene: TRBV18
D gene: TRBD1
J gene: TRBJ1-1
CDR3 DNA: TGTGCCAGCTCACCCACCCGACAGGGAGGTGGCACTGAAGCTTTCTTT
CDR3 protein: CASSPTRQGGGTEAFF

clone size: .
V gene: TRBV3-1/TRBV3-2
D gene: .
J gene: TRBJ2-3
CDR3 DNA: TGTGCCAGCAGCCCTAGCTACAACACAGATACGCAGTATTTT
CDR3 protein: CASSPSYNTDTQYF

clone size: .
V gene: TRBV24-1
D gene: .
J gene: TRBJ2-2
CDR3 DNA: TGTGCCACCAGTGATGGTGGACTTGACACCGGGGAGCTGTTTTTT
CDR3 protein: CATSDGGLDTGELFF

clone size: .
V gene: TRBV5-1
D gene: .
J gene: TRBJ2-7
CDR3 DNA: TGCGCCAGCAGCTTGGCTCCCTACGAGCAGTACTTC
CDR3 protein: CASSLAPYEQYF

clone size: .
V gene: TRBV19
D gene: .
J gene: TRBJ1-2
CDR3 DNA: TGTGCCAGTACGGATAGGGCAGGGCCCTCCGAAAGCTATGGCTACACCTTC
CDR3 protein: CASTDRAGPSESYGYTF